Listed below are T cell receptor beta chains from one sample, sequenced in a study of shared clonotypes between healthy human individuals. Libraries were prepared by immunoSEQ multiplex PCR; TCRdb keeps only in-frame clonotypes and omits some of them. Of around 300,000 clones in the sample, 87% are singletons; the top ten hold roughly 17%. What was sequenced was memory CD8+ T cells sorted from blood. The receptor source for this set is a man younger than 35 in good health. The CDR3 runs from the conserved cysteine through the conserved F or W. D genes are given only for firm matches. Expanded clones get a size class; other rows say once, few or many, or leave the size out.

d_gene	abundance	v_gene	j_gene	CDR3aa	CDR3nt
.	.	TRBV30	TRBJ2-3	CAWELGDTQYF	TGTGCCTGGGAACTAGGAGATACGCAGTATTTT
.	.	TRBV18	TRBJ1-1	CASSPGGGKAFF	TGTGCCAGCTCACCAGGGGGGGGTAAAGCTTTCTTT
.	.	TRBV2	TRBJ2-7	CASDPGYPYEQYF	TGTGCCAGCGACCCGGGCTATCCCTACGAGCAGTACTTC
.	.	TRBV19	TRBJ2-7	CASSFGPLGSYEQYF	TGTGCCAGTAGTTTCGGACCCTTGGGATCCTACGAGCAGTACTTC
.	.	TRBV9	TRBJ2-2	CASSPDLGGGELFF	TGTGCCAGCAGCCCCGACTTGGGGGGCGGGGAGCTGTTTTTT
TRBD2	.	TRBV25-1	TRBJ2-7	CASSQLAGGVEQYF	TGTGCCAGCAGCCAACTAGCGGGGGGGGTCGAGCAGTACTTC
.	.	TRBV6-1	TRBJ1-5	CASSEHAGELGNQPQHF	TGTGCCAGCAGTGAACACGCAGGGGAGTTGGGCAATCAGCCCCAGCATTTT
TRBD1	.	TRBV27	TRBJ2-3	CASSLSTRQGVSDTQYF	TGTGCCAGCAGTTTATCGACCAGGCAGGGGGTATCAGATACGCAGTATTTT
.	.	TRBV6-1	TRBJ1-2	CASSEAGVPYYGYTF	TGTGCCAGCAGTGAAGCGGGGGTGCCCTACTATGGCTACACCTTC
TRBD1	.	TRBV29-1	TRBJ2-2	CSVEEWTGGTGELFF	TGCAGCGTTGAAGAGTGGACAGGCGGCACCGGGGAGCTGTTTTTT
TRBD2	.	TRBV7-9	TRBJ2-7	CASSVTSGSRYEQYF	TGTGCCAGCAGCGTTACTAGCGGGAGCAGGTACGAGCAGTACTTC
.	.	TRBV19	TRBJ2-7	CASTQNGNYEQYF	TGTGCCAGTACTCAGAACGGCAACTACGAGCAGTACTTC
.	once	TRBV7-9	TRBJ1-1	CASSLGWGKMNTEAFF	TGTGCCAGCAGCTTAGGGTGGGGGAAGATGAACACTGAAGCTTTCTTT
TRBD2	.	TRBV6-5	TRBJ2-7	CASSLAGAPVKQYF	TGTGCCAGCAGTCTAGCGGGGGCCCCGGTGAAGCAGTACTTC
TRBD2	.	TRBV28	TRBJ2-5	CASSIAGGQETQYF	TGTGCCAGCAGTATCGCGGGAGGCCAAGAGACCCAGTACTTC
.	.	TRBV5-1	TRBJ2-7	CASSLSLGEQYF	TGCGCCAGCAGCCTCTCCTTGGGGGAGCAGTACTTC
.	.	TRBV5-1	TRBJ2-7	CASSLIQGSYEQYF	TGCGCCAGCAGCTTGATACAGGGCTCCTACGAGCAGTACTTC
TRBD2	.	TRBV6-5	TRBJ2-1	CASSPGLAGKQFF	TGTGCCAGCAGCCCTGGACTAGCGGGAAAGCAGTTCTTC
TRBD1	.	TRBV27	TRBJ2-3	CASRGQGIFTDTQYF	TGTGCCAGCAGGGGACAGGGGATTTTCACAGATACGCAGTATTTT
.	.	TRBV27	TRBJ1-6	CASSPYNPSSYNSPLHF	TGTGCCAGCAGTCCCTATAACCCTAGCTCCTATAATTCACCCCTCCACTTT
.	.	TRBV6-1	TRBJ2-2	CASSDDLMAANTGELFF	TGTGCCAGCAGTGACGATTTGATGGCGGCGAACACCGGGGAGCTGTTTTTT
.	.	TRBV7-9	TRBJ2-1	CASSPAGEQFF	TGTGCCAGCAGCCCCGCGGGTGAGCAGTTCTTC
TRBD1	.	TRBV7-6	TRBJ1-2	CASSLEGPGGADGYTF	TGTGCCAGCAGCTTAGAAGGCCCAGGGGGGGCCGATGGCTACACCTTC
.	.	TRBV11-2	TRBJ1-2	CASSLERQPGYTF	TGTGCCAGCAGCTTAGAGCGACAGCCTGGCTACACCTTC
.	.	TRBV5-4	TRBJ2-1	CASSSGIEQFF	TGTGCCAGCAGCTCGGGCATTGAGCAGTTCTTC
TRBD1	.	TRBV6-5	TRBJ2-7	CASSRGGPTYEQYF	TGTGCCAGCAGTCGAGGGGGCCCCACCTACGAGCAGTACTTC
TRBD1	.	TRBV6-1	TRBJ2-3	CASSEGRTGVGRSTDTQYF	TGTGCCAGCAGTGAAGGGAGGACAGGGGTGGGTCGTAGCACAGATACGCAGTATTTT
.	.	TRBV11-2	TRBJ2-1	CASSLSSNEQFF	TGTGCCAGCAGCTTATCCTCAAATGAGCAGTTCTTC